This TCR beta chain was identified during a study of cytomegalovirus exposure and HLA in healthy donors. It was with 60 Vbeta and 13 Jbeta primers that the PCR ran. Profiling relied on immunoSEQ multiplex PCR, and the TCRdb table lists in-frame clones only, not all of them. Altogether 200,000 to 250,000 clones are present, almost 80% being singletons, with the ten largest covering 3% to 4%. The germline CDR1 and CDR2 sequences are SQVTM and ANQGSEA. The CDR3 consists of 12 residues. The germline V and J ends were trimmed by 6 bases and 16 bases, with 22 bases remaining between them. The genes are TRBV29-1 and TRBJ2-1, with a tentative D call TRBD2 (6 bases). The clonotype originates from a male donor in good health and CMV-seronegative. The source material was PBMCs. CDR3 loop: CSVALTSGQHFF. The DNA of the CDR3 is TGCAGCGTAGCACTGACTAGTGGACAACATTTCTTC.